This paragraph covers one T cell receptor (beta chain) sequence. Profiled with immunoSEQ multiplex PCR; TCRdb holds only in-frame clones, not every one. The sample carries 250,000 or so clones, about 90% recorded once. The record originates from a study of blood T cell repertoires in COVID-19. The clonotype comes from an older woman with COVID-19, enrolled during active disease. The sample was peripheral blood.

This chain's CDR3 is CASSLSGGHYEQYF. The CDR3 DNA is TGCGCCAGCAGCTTGTCGGGGGGACACTACGAGCAGTACTTC. This rearrangement joins TRBV5-1 to TRBJ2-7; perhaps TRBD2 as D (7 bases). CDR3 length equals 14 residues. Trimming removed 1 base at V and 3 bases at J, with 11 bases between. Germline CDR1 is SGHRS and CDR2 is YFSETQ.